This TCR beta chain comes out of a study of cytomegalovirus exposure and HLA in healthy donors. PCR employed 60 Vbeta and 13 Jbeta primers. In the study's own analysis: Later work found around 80 million unique TCR beta chains, with 9.5 million to 14 million shared. Some clones are missing from TCRdb's copy, which holds only in-frame ones; the method was immunoSEQ multiplex PCR. From that table come the V and J calls and clone size; the DNA was used to work out D and trimming. The sample lists some 200,000 clones; about 90% were seen once. General study findings and limits: V- and J-gene trimming in TCR beta was tied to a missense DCLRE1C variant by an analysis performed later. In vitro assays verified that a few CMV-associated chains recognized CMV antigens specifically.

Of note for this clone: The antigen remains unidentified.

CDR1 and CDR2 (germline): MGHRA, YSYEKL. The CDR3 has 18 residues. Trimming pared 1 base from V and 0 bases from J, leaving 18 bases between. What was sequenced was PBMCs. This chain joins TRBV4-1 and TRBJ1-2, with D perhaps matching TRBD1 (6 bases). This clonotype was obtained from a girl less than two years old in good health and CMV-seronegative. DNA for the CDR3: TGCGCCAGCAGCCAAGGGGGCAGGGGACGGAAGGCTAACTATGGCTACACCTTC. This gives the protein CASSQGGRGRKANYGYTF.